This T cell receptor beta chain is from a study of T cells in Graves' hyperthyroidism and ophthalmopathy. Study-wide context: Specimen type is peripheral blood, collected at initial diagnosis prior to any treatment.

Whole-study results and caveats: Separation of ophthalmopathy from stable hyperthyroidism was achieved by a 13 V-J model. A median about 6.2 months before onset, the model predicted ophthalmopathy.

RNA transcripts were the template for amplifying TCR beta CDR3 regions. A first-round RT-PCR of the TCR CDR3 used the HTBI primer set. TCRdb reprocessed the multiplex PCR reads with MiXCR, giving one entry per CDR3 protein. Among some 340,000 distinct CDR3 sequences, roughly an eighth were seen once, and the ten largest hold 34%. The CDR3 is 11 residues long. CDR1 and CDR2 (germline): ENHRY, SYGVKD. V dropped 6 bases and J dropped 8 bases, with 10 bases sitting between them. This clonotype occurred many times. Its target is unknown. The origin of this receptor is a woman in her forties with Graves' ophthalmopathy. The chain is built from TRBV10-3 and TRBJ1-1; tentative D call: TRBD1 (6 bases). The sequencing sample was made of blood. Here the CDR3 reads CAISPGTEAFF. In nucleotides, the CDR3 is TGTGCCATCAGCCCCGGGACAGAAGCTTTCTTT.